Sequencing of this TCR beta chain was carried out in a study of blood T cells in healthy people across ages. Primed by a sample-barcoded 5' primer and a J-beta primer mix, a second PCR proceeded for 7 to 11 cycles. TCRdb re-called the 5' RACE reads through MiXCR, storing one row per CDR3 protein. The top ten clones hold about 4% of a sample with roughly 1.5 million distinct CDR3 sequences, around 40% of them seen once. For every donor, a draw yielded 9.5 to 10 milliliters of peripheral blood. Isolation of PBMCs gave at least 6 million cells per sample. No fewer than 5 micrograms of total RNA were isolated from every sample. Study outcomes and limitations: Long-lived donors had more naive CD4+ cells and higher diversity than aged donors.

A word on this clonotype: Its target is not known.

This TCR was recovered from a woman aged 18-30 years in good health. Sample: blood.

Here the CDR3 DNA reads TGTGCCAGCAGCTCGGGGACTAGCAGGGGTTTCAAGCAGTTCTTC. The encoded protein is CASSSGTSRGFKQFF. This chain connects TRBV5-5 to TRBJ2-1; 9 bases map to TRBD2. The CDR3 is made up of 15 amino acids. Germline CDR1 is SGHKS and CDR2 is YYEKEE (reference sequence). With V trimmed by 3 bases and J by 11 bases, 12 bases remained unmatched.